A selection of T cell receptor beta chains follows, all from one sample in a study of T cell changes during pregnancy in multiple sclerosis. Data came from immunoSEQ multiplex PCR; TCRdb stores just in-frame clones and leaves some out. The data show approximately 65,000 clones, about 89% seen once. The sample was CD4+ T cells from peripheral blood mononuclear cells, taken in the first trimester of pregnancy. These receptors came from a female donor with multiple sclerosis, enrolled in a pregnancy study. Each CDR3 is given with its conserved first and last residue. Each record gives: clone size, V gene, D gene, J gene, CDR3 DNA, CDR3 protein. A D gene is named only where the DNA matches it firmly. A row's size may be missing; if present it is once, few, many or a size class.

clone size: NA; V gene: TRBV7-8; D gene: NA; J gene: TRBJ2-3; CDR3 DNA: TGTGCCAGCAGCTTAGGGACTAACACAGATACGCAGTATTTT; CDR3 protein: CASSLGTNTDTQYF
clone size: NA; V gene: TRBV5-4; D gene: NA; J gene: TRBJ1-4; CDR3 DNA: TGTGCCAGCAGCTTGGAAGGGAGGAAACTGTTTTTT; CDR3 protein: CASSLEGRKLFF
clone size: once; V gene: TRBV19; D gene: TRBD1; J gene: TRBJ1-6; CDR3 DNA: TGTGCCAGTAGGAGACAGGGGCGCTTCTATAATTCACCCCTCCACTTT; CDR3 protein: CASRRQGRFYNSPLHF
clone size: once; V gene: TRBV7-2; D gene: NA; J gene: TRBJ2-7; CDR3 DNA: TGTGCCAGCAGCTTAGTGGCGGGACTCCTGAGCTCCTACGAGCAGTACTTC; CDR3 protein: CASSLVAGLLSSYEQYF
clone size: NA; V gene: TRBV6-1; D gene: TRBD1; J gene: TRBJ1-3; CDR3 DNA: TGTGCCAGCAGCCTACAGGGGGCGAGCACCATATATTTT; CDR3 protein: CASSLQGASTIYF
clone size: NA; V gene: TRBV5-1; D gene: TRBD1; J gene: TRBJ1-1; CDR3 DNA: TGCGCCAGCAGCGTCGGACAGGGGTACATGAACACTGAAGCTTTCTTT; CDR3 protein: CASSVGQGYMNTEAFF
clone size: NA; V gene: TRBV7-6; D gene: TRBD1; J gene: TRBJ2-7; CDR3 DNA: TGTGCCAGCAGCCACTGGGACAGGGGTAGCGAGCAGTACTTC; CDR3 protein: CASSHWDRGSEQYF
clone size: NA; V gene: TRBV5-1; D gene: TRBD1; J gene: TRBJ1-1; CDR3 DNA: TGCGCCAGCAGCTTTTCCGCAGGGGGCAGTGAAGCTTTCTTT; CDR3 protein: CASSFSAGGSEAFF
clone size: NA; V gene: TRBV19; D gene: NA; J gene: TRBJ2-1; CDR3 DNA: TGTGCCAGTAGTGACCGGAGGGAGCAGTTCTTC; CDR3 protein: CASSDRREQFF
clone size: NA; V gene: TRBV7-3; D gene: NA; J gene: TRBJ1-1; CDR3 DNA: TGTGCCAGCAGCTTATTGAACCGGGACTACACTGAAGCTTTCTTT; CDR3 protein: CASSLLNRDYTEAFF
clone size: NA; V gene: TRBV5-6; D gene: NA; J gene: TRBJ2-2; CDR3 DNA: TGTGCCAGCGCCCCACTAGTGAAAGCCGGGGAGCTGTTTTTT; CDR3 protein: CASAPLVKAGELFF
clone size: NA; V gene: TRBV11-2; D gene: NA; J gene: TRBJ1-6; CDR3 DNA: TGTGCCAGCAGCTTTAGGGGTGCAAATTCACCCCTCCACTTT; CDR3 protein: CASSFRGANSPLHF
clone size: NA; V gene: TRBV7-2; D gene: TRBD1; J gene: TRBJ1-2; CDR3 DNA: TGTGCCAGCAGCTCCTCTACGGACAGGGGGTTACGAGGTTACTACACCTTC; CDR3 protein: CASSSSTDRGLRGYYTF